The sequence of this TCR beta chain was determined in a study of T cell changes during pregnancy in multiple sclerosis. CDR1 is MDHEN, CDR2 SYDVKM, per germline. The CDR3 has 15 amino acids. Trimming took 7 bases from V and 5 from J; bases not matched to a gene: 12. This clone is a singleton in its sample. Data came from immunoSEQ multiplex PCR; TCRdb stores just in-frame clones and leaves some out. The sample holds approximately 41,000 clones; around 91% are singletons and the top ten take around 0.7%. This sample comprised CD4+ T cells from peripheral blood mononuclear cells, obtained in the second trimester of pregnancy. The TCR sequence derives from a female donor in good health, enrolled as a control in a pregnancy study. The rearrangement uses TRBV28 and TRBJ2-7, with 9 bases matching TRBD1. The CDR3 loop reads CASTDTGGTGNEQYF. CDR3 bases: TGTGCCAGCACCGATACCGGCGGGACAGGGAACGAGCAGTACTTC. Full variable domain (rest looked up from reference TRBV28 and TRBJ2-7): DVKVTQSSRYLVKRTGEKVFLECVQDMDHENMFWYRQDPGLGLRLIYFSYDVKMKEKGDIPEGYSVSREKKERFSLILESASTNQTSMYLCASTDTGGTGNEQYFGPGTRLTVT.